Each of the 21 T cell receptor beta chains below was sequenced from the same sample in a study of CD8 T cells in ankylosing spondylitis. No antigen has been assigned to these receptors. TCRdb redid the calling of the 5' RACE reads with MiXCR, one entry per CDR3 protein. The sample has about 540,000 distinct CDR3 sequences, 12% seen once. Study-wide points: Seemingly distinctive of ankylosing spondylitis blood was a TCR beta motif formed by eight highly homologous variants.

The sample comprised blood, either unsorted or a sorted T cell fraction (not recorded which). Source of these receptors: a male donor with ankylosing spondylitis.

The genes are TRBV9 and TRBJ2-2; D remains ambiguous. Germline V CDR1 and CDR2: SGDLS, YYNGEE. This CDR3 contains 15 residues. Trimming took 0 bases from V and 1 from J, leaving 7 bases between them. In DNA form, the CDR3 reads TGTGCCAGCAGCGTAGCTACAGAGAACACCGGGGAGCTGTTTTTT. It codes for CASSVATENTGELFF.

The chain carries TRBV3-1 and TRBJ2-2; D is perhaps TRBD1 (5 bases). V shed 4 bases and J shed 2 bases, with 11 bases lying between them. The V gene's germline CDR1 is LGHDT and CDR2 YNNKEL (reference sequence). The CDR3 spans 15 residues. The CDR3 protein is CASSPPGSNTGELFF. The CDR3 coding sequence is TGTGCCAGCAGCCCCCCAGGGTCCAACACCGGGGAGCTGTTTTTT.

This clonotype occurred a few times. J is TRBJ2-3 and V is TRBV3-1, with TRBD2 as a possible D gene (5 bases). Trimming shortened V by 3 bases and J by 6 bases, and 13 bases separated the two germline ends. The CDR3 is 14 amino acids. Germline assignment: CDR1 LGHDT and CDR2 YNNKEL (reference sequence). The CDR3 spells CASSQVDWLDTQYF. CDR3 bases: TGTGCCAGCAGCCAGGTGGACTGGCTGGATACGCAGTATTTT.

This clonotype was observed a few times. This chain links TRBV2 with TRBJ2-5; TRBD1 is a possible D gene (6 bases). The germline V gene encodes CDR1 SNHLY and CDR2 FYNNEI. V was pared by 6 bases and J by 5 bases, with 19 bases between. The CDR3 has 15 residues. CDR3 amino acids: CASRRQAGVWETQYF. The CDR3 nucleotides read TGTGCCAGCAGGCGACAGGCGGGTGTTTGGGAGACCCAGTACTTC.

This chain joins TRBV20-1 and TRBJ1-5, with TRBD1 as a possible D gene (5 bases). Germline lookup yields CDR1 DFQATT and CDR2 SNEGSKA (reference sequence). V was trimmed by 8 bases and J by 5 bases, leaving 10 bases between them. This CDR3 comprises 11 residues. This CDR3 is CSSGTYQPQHF. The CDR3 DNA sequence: TGCAGTAGCGGGACTTATCAGCCCCAGCATTTT.

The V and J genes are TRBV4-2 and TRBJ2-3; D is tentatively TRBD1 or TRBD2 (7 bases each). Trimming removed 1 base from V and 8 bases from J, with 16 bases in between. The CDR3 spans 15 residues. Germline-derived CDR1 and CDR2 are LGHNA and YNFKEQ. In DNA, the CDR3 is TGTGCCAGCAGCCAAGCAGGGGGGACTACCGGTACGCAGTATTTT. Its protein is CASSQAGGTTGTQYF.

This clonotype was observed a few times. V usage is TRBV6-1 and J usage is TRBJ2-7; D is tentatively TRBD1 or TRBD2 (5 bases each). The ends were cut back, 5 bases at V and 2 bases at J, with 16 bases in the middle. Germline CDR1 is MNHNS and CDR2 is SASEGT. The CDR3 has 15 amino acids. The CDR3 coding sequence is TGTGCCAGCAGTCCCCGAGGGGTTCCGACCTACGAGCAGTACGTC. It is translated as CASSPRGVPTYEQYV.

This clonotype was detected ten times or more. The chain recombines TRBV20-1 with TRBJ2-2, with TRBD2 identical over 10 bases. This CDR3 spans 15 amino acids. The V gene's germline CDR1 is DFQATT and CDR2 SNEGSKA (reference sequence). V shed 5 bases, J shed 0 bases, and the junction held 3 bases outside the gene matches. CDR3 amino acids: CSARTSGTNTGELFF. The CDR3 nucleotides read TGCAGTGCTCGAACTAGCGGGACGAACACCGGGGAGCTGTTTTTT.

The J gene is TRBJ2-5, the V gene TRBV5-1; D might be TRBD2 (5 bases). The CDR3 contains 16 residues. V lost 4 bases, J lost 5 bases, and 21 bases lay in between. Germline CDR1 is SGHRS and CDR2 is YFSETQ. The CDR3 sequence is CASSQSVNSRGETQYF. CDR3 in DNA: TGCGCCAGCAGCCAATCCGTCAACTCGAGAGGGGAGACCCAGTACTTC.

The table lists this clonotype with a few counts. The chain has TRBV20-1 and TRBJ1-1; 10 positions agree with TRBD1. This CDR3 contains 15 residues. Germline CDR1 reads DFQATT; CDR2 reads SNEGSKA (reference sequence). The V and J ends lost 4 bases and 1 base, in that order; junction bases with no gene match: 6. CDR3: CSAKSRDRGNTEAFF. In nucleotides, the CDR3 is TGCAGTGCTAAGTCCCGGGACAGGGGGAACACTGAAGCTTTCTTT.

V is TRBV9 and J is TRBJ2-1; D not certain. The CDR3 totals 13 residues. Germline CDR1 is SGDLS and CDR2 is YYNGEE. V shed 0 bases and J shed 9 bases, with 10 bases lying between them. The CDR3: CASSVDGWGEQFF. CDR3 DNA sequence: TGTGCCAGCAGCGTAGACGGGTGGGGTGAGCAGTTCTTC.

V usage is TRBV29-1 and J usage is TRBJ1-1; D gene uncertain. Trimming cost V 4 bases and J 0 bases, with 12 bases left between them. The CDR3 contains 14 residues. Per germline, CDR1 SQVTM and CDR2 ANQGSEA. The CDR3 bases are TGCAGCGTTGTCGCATCCAACATGAACACTGAAGCTTTCTTT. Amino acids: CSVVASNMNTEAFF.

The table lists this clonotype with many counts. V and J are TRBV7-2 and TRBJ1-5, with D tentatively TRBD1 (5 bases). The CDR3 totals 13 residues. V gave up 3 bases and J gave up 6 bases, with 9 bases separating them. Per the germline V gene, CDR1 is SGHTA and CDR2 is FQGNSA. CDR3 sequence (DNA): TGTGCCAGCAGCTTGACAGTGGCTCAGCCCCAGCATTTT. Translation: CASSLTVAQPQHF.

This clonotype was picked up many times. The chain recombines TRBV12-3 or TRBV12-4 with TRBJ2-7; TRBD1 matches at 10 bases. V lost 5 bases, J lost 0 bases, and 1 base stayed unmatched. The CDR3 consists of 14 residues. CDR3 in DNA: TGTGCCAGCAGTCGGACAGGGGGCTCCTACGAGCAGTACTTC. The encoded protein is CASSRTGGSYEQYF.

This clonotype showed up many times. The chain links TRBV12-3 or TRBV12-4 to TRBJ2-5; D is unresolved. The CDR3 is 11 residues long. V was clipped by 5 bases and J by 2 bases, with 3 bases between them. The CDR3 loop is CASSEQETQYF. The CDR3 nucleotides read TGTGCCAGCAGTGAACAAGAGACCCAGTACTTC.

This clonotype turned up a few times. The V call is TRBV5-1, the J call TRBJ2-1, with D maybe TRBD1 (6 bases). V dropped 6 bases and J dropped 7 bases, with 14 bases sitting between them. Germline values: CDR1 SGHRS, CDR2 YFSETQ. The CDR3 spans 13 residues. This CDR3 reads CASTMGQGNEQFF. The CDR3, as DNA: TGCGCCAGCACCATGGGTCAGGGGAATGAGCAGTTCTTC.

DNA for the CDR3: TGCAGTGCTAGAGGTACCTCAGGGGGGGACACTGAAGCTTTCTTT. Translation: CSARGTSGGDTEAFF. The chain carries TRBV20-1 and TRBJ1-1; 7 bases match TRBD1. The CDR3 covers 15 residues. J lost 3 bases, V lost 1 base, and 8 bases had no gene match. The germline V gene encodes CDR1 DFQATT and CDR2 SNEGSKA (reference sequence).

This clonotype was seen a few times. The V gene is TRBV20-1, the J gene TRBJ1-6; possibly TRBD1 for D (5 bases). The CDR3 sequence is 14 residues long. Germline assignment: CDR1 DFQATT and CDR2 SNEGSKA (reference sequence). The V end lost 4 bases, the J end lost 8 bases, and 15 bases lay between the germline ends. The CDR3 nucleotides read TGCAGTGCTAAACAGGCCAGAACGGATTCACCCCTCCACTTT. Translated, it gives CSAKQARTDSPLHF.

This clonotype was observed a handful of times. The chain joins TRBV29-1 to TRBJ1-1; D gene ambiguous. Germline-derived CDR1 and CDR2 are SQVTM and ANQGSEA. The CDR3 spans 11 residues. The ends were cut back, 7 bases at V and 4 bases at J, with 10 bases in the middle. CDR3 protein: CSAEQFTEAFF. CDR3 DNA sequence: TGCAGCGCCGAACAGTTCACTGAAGCTTTCTTT.

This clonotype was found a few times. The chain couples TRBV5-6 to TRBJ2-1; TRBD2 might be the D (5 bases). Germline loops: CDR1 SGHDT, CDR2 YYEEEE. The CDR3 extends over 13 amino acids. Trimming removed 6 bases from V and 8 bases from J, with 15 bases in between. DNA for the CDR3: TGTGCCAGCATGGACTCATCTTCGGATGAGCAGTTCTTC. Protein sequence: CASMDSSSDEQFF.

CDR3 coding DNA: TGCGCCAGCAGAGCCGCGGGGGCGAACACCGGGGAGCTGTTTTTT. It encodes CASRAAGANTGELFF. V is TRBV5-1 and J is TRBJ2-2, with 7 bases that match TRBD2. V gave up 5 bases and J gave up 0 bases; unmatched junction bases: 4. This CDR3 has 15 residues. CDR1 is SGHRS and CDR2 is YFSETQ in the germline V gene.